This T cell receptor beta chain was sequenced for a study of blood T cell repertoires in COVID-19. This clone has a handful of counts. The CDR3 contains 16 residues. Profiled with immunoSEQ multiplex PCR; TCRdb holds only in-frame clones, not every one. In the table there are 45,000 to 65,000 clones, roughly 90% of which are singletons. The clonotype was recovered from a man of 80 years or more in a cohort sampled during active COVID-19. Sequencing was carried out using peripheral blood. V gene TRBV21-1 combines with J gene TRBJ2-5; TRBD1 reflects the table's D call only, with no check against the DNA. TRBV21-1 is listed as a pseudogene. The CDR3 DNA reads TGTGCCAGCAGCAAAAAGAGGGGGCCCCACCAAGAGACCCAGTACTTC. Its translation is CASSKKRGPHQETQYF.